This is a list of T cell receptor beta chains from one sample in a study of cytomegalovirus exposure and HLA in healthy donors. Clones were read by immunoSEQ multiplex PCR, and TCRdb kept only the in-frame ones, dropping some. The table has some 150,000 clones, around 72% seen once. The sequencing input was PBMCs. The receptor source for this set is a man between 50 and 59 years old in good health and CMV-seropositive. Both conserved end residues are part of each CDR3. A D gene is named only where the DNA matches it firmly. Only part of the rows carry a size: once, few, many, or a class if the clone is expanded.

>few|TRBJ2-2|TRBV10-1|-|13
CASRSGYSGELFF
TGCGCCAGCAGAAGCGGGTACAGCGGGGAGCTGTTTTTT
>-|TRBJ1-1|TRBV27|-|17
CASRSHRNGGMNTEAFF
TGTGCCAGCAGGTCTCACAGGAATGGGGGCATGAACACTGAAGCTTTCTTT
>-|TRBJ1-2|TRBV5-6|-|14
CASSLRGANYGYTF
TGTGCCAGCAGCCTCAGGGGAGCTAACTATGGCTACACCTTC
>-|TRBJ2-3|TRBV19|-|14
CASSSGSSTDTQYF
TGTGCCAGTAGTTCAGGTTCTAGCACAGATACGCAGTATTTT
>few|TRBJ1-5|TRBV10-3|-|13
CAISQGSNQPQHF
TGTGCCATCAGTCAGGGCAGCAATCAGCCCCAGCATTTT
>-|TRBJ2-3|TRBV15|TRBD2|19
CATSRNGLAGVSSTDTQYF
TGTGCCACCAGCAGGAACGGACTAGCGGGGGTCTCTAGCACAGATACGCAGTATTTT
>-|TRBJ2-5|TRBV11-2|TRBD2|13
CASSSGLAETQYF
TGTGCCAGCAGCTCGGGACTAGCGGAGACCCAGTACTTC
>-|TRBJ2-7|TRBV27|TRBD2|17
CASSSLAGGTFSYEQYF
TGTGCCAGCAGTTCACTAGCGGGAGGGACCTTCTCCTACGAGCAGTACTTC
>once|TRBJ2-2|TRBV7-8|-|16
CASSLGGGAYTGELFF
TGTGCCAGCAGCTTAGGAGGGGGGGCCTATACCGGGGAGCTGTTTTTT
>-|TRBJ1-2|TRBV7-2|TRBD1|17
CASSLSIGQATSGGYTF
TGTGCCAGCAGCTTATCCATTGGACAGGCGACCTCAGGTGGCTACACCTTC